The present TCR beta chain was sequenced within a study of regulatory T cells in long-lasting Graves disease. Building of the TCR beta libraries involved iRepertoire HTBI primers and Arm-PCR of CDR3 regions. TCRdb fed the multiplex PCR reads into MiXCR, producing one record per CDR3 protein. The data contain about 210,000 distinct CDR3 sequences, roughly 18% of them singletons. This clonotype was found many times. A much larger clone differs by one base, so this may be a read error. Specified time point: newly diagnosed GD, antithyroid drugs for less than 3 months. The TCR library used RNA extracted from PBMCs. These data were likewise used in another study, on T cells in Graves' hyperthyroidism and ophthalmopathy. That paper adds: First-round RT-PCR targeting the TCR CDR3 was performed with the HTBI primer set. With a median lead of 6.5 months before onset, the model predicted ophthalmopathy.

This receptor was identified in a woman in her 30s with Graves disease. The material was peripheral blood mononuclear cells (PBMCs), obtained at new diagnosis, from a patient treated with antithyroid drugs.

The CDR3, as DNA: TGTGCCAGCTCAAGGCTTTGGCCCGGGGCAGGGAACTCTGGAAACACCATATATTTT. Protein sequence: CASSRLWPGAGNSGNTIYF. V is TRBV2 and J is TRBJ1-3, with D possibly being TRBD1 (5 bases). Germline V gene lookup returns CDR1 SNHLY and CDR2 FYNNEI. CDR3 length equals 19 residues. V was trimmed by 8 bases and J by 0 bases, leaving 26 bases between them.